This TCR beta chain derives from a study of cytomegalovirus exposure and HLA in healthy donors (dated by TCRdb to about 2017). About the study as a whole: According to an earlier analysis of 550 to 700 of the donors, roughly 180 million T cells yielded 95 million to 140 million unique TCR beta sequences and around 280 Gb of sequence data. The number of donors typed differed by locus, with about 629-640 for A, B, C, DRB1 and DQB1, more than 500 for DQA1, some 570 for DPA1, and some 440 for DPB1. Along with the 666-subject first cohort, a separate validation cohort of over 90 different subjects was used. An early release covering roughly 600 HLA-typed donors comprised 250 to 350 gigabases of sequencing data and roughly 85 million unique TCR sequences. A later genetic analysis used genome-wide SNP genotypes for about three fifths of the 666 donors, treating that subset as a discovery cohort. In an earlier analysis of about 590 of the donors, high-throughput TCR beta sequencing was used to judge whether each TCR beta V gene segment behaved as functional or pseudogenic. The study aimed to test whether cataloging public T cell receptors could reveal signatures of past pathogen exposure. A later analysis re-examined previously published TCR beta repertoires from about 700 donors and added high-resolution HLA genotyping to investigate patterns of TCR occurrence. Every repertoire in the discovery cohort had been generated on one and the same sequencing platform. The study profiled the T cell repertoires of hundreds of subjects by immunosequencing and related them to cytomegalovirus serostatus. Of the 350 to 400 genotyped donors, roughly 80% fell in the genetic ancestry cluster associated with self-reported Caucasian donors. Alongside the repertoire data, information on donor age, sex, ethnicity and CMV serostatus was compiled. Rather than drawing on any new phenotypic data, the later analysis identified candidate immune exposures from TCR beta sequences and the way those sequences occurred across donors. Across around 400 genotyped donors of the cohort, an average of approximately 240,000 unique TCR beta nucleotide sequences per donor were sequenced, and about a sixth of those sequences were non-productive. HLA typing included class I and class II loci at four-digit resolution. Five DR-DQ haplotypes were treated as single units for association and clustering because of strong linkage in the cohort. To predict cytomegalovirus infection status, the study combined high-throughput TCR immunosequencing, statistical association of individual TCRs with disease status, and machine learning.

Overall results and qualifications from the work: Some IMGT-functional V segments, including TRBV6-2 and TRBV6-3, could not be distinguished by the 87-base-pair reads and were therefore excluded. Broadly in line with IMGT annotations, most TCR beta V segments showed up in productive rearrangements about 90% or about 30% of the time in an earlier analysis of around 550 of the donors. Linkage disequilibrium might explain the correlated functional status among segregating V segments, but an unknown experimental factor could not be excluded. A later analysis associated about 17,000 TCR beta sequences with specific HLA alleles at a false discovery rate of 0.05. Most CMV-associated TCR beta chains appeared to be HLA-restricted in a later analysis, and the HLA associations seemed to be driven largely by CMV exposure. The presence/absence analyses assumed that sequencing depth was roughly uniform across donors, and that assumption may not be true. V-gene and J-gene trimming of TCR beta chains was associated with a missense DCLRE1C variant in a later genetic analysis, and the association was replicated in an independent cohort. The only immune exposure information available for the cohort was CMV serostatus. Three of the identified cytomegalovirus-associated TCR beta chains were confirmed in vitro to be specific for cytomegalovirus antigens. In a later analysis, the rate of TCR association differed among HLA loci, with DRB1 alleles having the most associated TCRs and HLA-C alleles having the fewest. In the study, some 180 TCR beta chains were listed as associated with cytomegalovirus. In both the original and validation cohorts, the classifier was reported to diagnose cytomegalovirus status with high specificity and sensitivity. This cohort had only TCR beta chains sequenced, and the lack of alpha or paired-chain data limited which features could be detected. A cluster of highly shared sequence variants was judged likely to be a technical artifact of the sequencing pipeline. When HLA alleles, especially DR and DQ, strongly co-occurred, attributing TCR associations to individual alleles was difficult. Most TCR sequences were observed very rarely across donors, whereas some public TCRs were present in many individuals. Several of the top co-occurrence clusters appeared to be linked to parvovirus B19, influenza, CMV and Epstein-Barr virus, according to a later analysis. A further reported finding was that TCR beta sequences accurately predicted the HLA-A and HLA-B alleles for most subjects in the first cohort. Because HLA typing was unavailable for some donors at each locus, only the typed subset was used in association tests. Compared with the roughly 710-donor mean, donors in an Asian-associated ancestry cluster had fewer N-insertions in productive TCRs, according to a later genetic analysis. The authors suggested that the approach could potentially be generalized to other disease states and immunological phenotypes. Because counts were too low, about 18 rarely observed V segments, including chromosome 9 orphons, were excluded from the earlier analysis of 587 of the donors. Compared with equally common non-associated chains, HLA-associated TCR beta chains in a later analysis were more clonally expanded and had lower generation probabilities.

The method behind the library was the immunoSEQ multiplex PCR assay. The multiplex PCR relied on a mix of 60 forward primers for TCR Vbeta segments and 13 reverse primers for TCR Jbeta segments. Amplification of the CDR3 region of rearranged TCR beta genes was performed with a multiplex PCR assay on genomic DNA. The Illumina HiSeq System was used to sequence the amplified TCR beta libraries as 87-base-pair reads. The original pipeline was this. In a later analysis, 80 million or so unique TCR beta chains were counted across the approximately 640 repertoires, and about 9.9 million of these chains were shared by at least two donors. Raw reads were error-corrected and collapsed into unique sequences by a nearest-neighbor algorithm in which closely related sequences were merged to remove PCR and sequencing errors. CDR3 sequences were aligned to IMGT reference sequences to assign V, D and J gene segments. Each retained sequence needed at least a six-nucleotide match to both a V gene segment and a J gene segment. Rearrangements were called productive when the CDR3 lacked stop codons and stayed in frame with V and J; all others were non-productive. CDR3 was defined by IMGT convention, running from the second conserved V-encoded cysteine to the conserved J-encoded phenylalanine. In an earlier analysis of more than 550 of the donors, sequences lacking an unambiguous match to a single V gene segment were excluded. An earlier analysis of 500 to 700 of the donors classified V segments as functional when productive rearrangements were above 56.7% and as segregating when the standard deviation between donors was above 5%. A statistical classification framework was developed to diagnose cytomegalovirus status using the catalog of TCR beta chain sequences. V and J gene assignment, in a later analysis, came from comparing TCR nucleotide sequences with IMGT/GENE-DB human TR gene sequences. The TCRdist pipeline was used in a later analysis to assign CDR3 sequences and most-parsimonious VDJ recombination scenarios. In a later analysis, every TCR beta chain was defined by the combination of its CDR3 amino acid sequence and its V-gene family, and reads without a unique V-gene family were dropped. As a way to deal with suspected cross-contamination and a sequencing artifact, a later analysis dropped approximately 570 nucleotide sequences that were highly shared and had low generation probability. In a later analysis, a clonal expansion index was calculated for each public chain from normalized within-repertoire ranks of inferred template counts. In a later analysis, generation probabilities were computed using a VDJ recombination model fitted to out-of-frame rearrangements, and the results were checked against IGoR. In a later analysis, hypergeometric tests were used to score TCR-TCR, TCR-HLA and TCR-CMV co-occurrence, with a repertoire-size bias correction applied to TCR pairs. False discovery rates were estimated in a later analysis by permuting HLA or CMV assignments 20 times. In a later analysis, co-occurring TCRs were grouped using DBSCAN, with TCRdist sequence similarity added in when clustering inside HLA-allele-positive subsets. For co-occurrence clustering, repertoires with fewer than 30,000 or more than 120,000 public chains were excluded, along with roughly five repertoires with anomalous nucleotide sharing. What TCRdb holds here is the immuneACCESS table cut down to in-frame rearrangements. Part of the clones is not present; checked against another copy, under half of the missing clones reflect an unresolved V gene, and the others are unexplained. For V, J and clone size, that table is used; D and trimming come from the DNA. The sample table contains 210,000 or so clones; only one count was recorded for around 87% of them. The ten most abundant clones make up roughly 1.3% of the sample.

The cohort consisted of 600 or so healthy bone marrow donors. At the time of sampling, all cohort members were nominally healthy, though unrecorded immune exposures were likely present. The donor tested CMV seronegative and was one of the 352 seronegative cohort members. A peripheral blood sample was collected from each donor, and TCR beta sequencing was performed on peripheral blood mononuclear cells. The Qiagen DNeasy Blood Extraction Kit was used to extract genomic DNA from the blood cell samples. Worth noting for this clone: The antigen it recognizes is unknown. No much larger clone exists at a distance of one base, and base qualities are not known.

V lost 5 bases and J lost 4 bases, and the count of bases not matched to a germline gene is 8. Its CDR3 holds 15 amino acids, cysteine through phenylalanine. CDR3 DNA only is kept here, 45 bases in frame from base 1. As encoded in the germline V gene, CDR1 is SGHAT while CDR2 is FQNNGV. This TCR derives from a man younger than 40 in good health and CMV-seronegative. What was sequenced was PBMCs. The chain uses TRBV11-2 and TRBJ2-1; 7 middle bases align to TRBD1. For the CDR3, the sequence is CASSHGDRQYNEQFF. The nucleotide sequence is TGTGCCAGCAGCCATGGGGACAGACAGTACAATGAGCAGTTCTTC.